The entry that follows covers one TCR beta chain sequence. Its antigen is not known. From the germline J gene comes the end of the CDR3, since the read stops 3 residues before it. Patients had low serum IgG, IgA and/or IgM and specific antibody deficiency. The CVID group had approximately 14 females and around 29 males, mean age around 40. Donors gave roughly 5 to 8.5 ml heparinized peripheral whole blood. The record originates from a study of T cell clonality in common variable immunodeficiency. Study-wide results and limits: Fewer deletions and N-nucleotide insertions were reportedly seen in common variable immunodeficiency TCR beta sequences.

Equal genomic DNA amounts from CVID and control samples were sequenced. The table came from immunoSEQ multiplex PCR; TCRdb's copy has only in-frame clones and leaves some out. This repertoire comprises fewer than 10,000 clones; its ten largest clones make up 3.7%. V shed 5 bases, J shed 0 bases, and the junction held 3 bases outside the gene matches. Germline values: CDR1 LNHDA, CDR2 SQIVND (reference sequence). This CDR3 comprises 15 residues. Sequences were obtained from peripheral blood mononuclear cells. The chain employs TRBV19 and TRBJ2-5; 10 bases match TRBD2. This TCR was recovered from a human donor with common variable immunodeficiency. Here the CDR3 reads CASSFTSGDQETQYF. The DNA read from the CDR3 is TGTGCCAGTAGTTTCACTAGCGGGGACCAAGAGACC.